Following are 24 T cell receptor beta chains from one sample sequenced in a study of blood T cell repertoires in COVID-19. Clones were read by immunoSEQ multiplex PCR, and TCRdb kept only the in-frame ones, dropping some. Here the sample spans about half a million clones, approximately 86% being singletons. Specimen: PBMCs or T cells enriched from blood (not recorded which). The origin of the receptors is a woman aged 55 to 70 who had recovered from COVID-19.

The CDR3 here is CASSFRQGGYGYTF. Written as DNA, the CDR3 is TGTGCCAGCAGTTTCAGACAGGGAGGATATGGCTACACCTTC. The chain is built from TRBV6-5 and TRBJ1-2, with 7 bases identical to TRBD1. Trimming at V came to 4 bases and at J to 5 bases, leaving 7 bases not matched to a gene. CDR1 is MNHEY and CDR2 is SVGAGI in the germline V gene. The CDR3 loop spans 14 amino acids.

V usage is TRBV6-5 and J usage is TRBJ1-1; D gene ambiguous. The germline gives CDR1 MNHEY, CDR2 SVGAGI. The CDR3 has 11 residues. The ends were cut back, 8 bases at V and 2 bases at J, with 6 bases in the middle. Here the CDR3 DNA reads TGTGCCAGCGTCACTAACACTGAAGCTTTCTTT. Its protein product is CASVTNTEAFF.

Comment on this clone: A much larger clone is a single base away; this may be a read error. This sample includes further DNA sequences coding for the same CDR3. The rearrangement links TRBV19 to TRBJ2-2; perhaps TRBD2 as D (6 bases). Germline loops: CDR1 LNHDA, CDR2 SQIVND (reference sequence). This CDR3 is 16 amino acids long. Here the CDR3 DNA reads TGTGCTAGTAGTGGAGGGGCCGCCACCAACACCGGGGAGCTGTTTTTT. Amino acids: CASSGGAATNTGELFF. Filled out from reference TRBV19 and TRBJ2-2, the complete variable domain reads DGGITQSPKYLFRKEGQNVTLSCEQNLNHDAMYWYRQDPGQGLRLIYYSQIVNDFQKGDIAEGYSVSREKKESFPLTVTSAQKNPTAFYLCASSGGAATNTGELFFGEGSRLTVL.

The chain uses TRBV27 and TRBJ2-7; 11 nucleotides line up with TRBD1. This CDR3 has 12 amino acids. V trimming: 8 bases; J trimming: 4 bases; junction bases outside the gene matches: 1. Germline V lookup: CDR1 MNHEY, CDR2 SMNVEV (reference sequence). In DNA form, the CDR3 reads TGTGCCAGCGGACAGGGGGCATACGAGCAGTACTTC. This gives the protein CASGQGAYEQYF.

The rearrangement links TRBV5-1 to TRBJ2-2; perhaps TRBD2 as D (6 bases). Trimming shortened V by 3 bases and J by 8 bases, and 14 bases separated the two germline ends. The V gene's germline CDR1 is SGHRS and CDR2 YFSETQ. The CDR3 has 14 amino acids. This chain's CDR3 is CASSWGDQTGELFF. For the CDR3, the DNA is TGCGCCAGCAGCTGGGGGGACCAAACGGGGGAGCTGTTTTTT. The full variable domain, completed using reference TRBV5-1 and TRBJ2-2, is KAGVTQTPRYLIKTRGQQVTLSCSPISGHRSVSWYQQTPGQGLQFLFEYFSETQRNKGNFPGRFSGRQFSNSRSEMNVSTLELGDSALYLCASSWGDQTGELFFGEGSRLTVL.

This clone showed up just once. CDR3 in amino acids: CASSFRGAGQNTEAFF. CDR3 in DNA: TGTGCCAGCAGCTTCCGAGGAGCGGGACAGAACACTGAAGCTTTCTTT. V and J are TRBV7-9 and TRBJ1-1, with a weak D call TRBD1 (6 bases). Germline V gives CDR1 SEHNR, CDR2 FQNEAQ (reference sequence). CDR3 length equals 16 residues. The V gene lost 3 bases and the J gene lost 1 base, with 15 bases spanning the gap.

The V and J genes are TRBV5-1 and TRBJ1-6; TRBD1 aligns across 12 bases. Losses at the gene ends were 5 bases for V and 3 bases for J; bases not matched to a gene: 12. The CDR3 loop spans 19 amino acids. The germline gives CDR1 SGHRS, CDR2 YFSETQ. CDR3 amino acids: CASRNSGTGGVHYNSPLHF. DNA for the CDR3: TGCGCCAGCAGAAATTCCGGGACAGGGGGCGTTCACTATAATTCACCCCTCCACTTT.

The chain carries TRBV4-1 and TRBJ1-1; a possible D gene is TRBD1 (6 bases). This CDR3 is 15 amino acids long. V lost 4 bases, J lost 11 bases, and 23 bases lay in between. Looked up from germline, CDR1 is MGHRA and CDR2 is YSYEKL. The CDR3 nucleotides read TGCGCCAGCAGCCCAGTTGGCAGGGGAAGCGGTGACGCTTTCTTT. It encodes CASSPVGRGSGDAFF.

The genes are TRBV11-3 and TRBJ2-5, with D maybe TRBD2 (6 bases). V lost 0 bases and J 5 bases, leaving 10 bases between the germline ends. The germline V gene encodes CDR1 SGHNT and CDR2 YENEEA. This CDR3 is 14 amino acids long. The CDR3 loop is CASSLDRESETQYF. DNA for the CDR3: TGTGCCAGCAGCTTAGATCGGGAGAGCGAGACCCAGTACTTC. Complete variable domain (other parts from reference TRBV11-3 and TRBJ2-5): EAGVVQSPRYKIIEKKQPVAFWCNPISGHNTLYWYLQNLGQGPELLIRYENEEAVDDSQLPKDRFSAERLKGVDSTLKIQPAELGDSAVYLCASSLDRESETQYFGPGTRLLVL.

The CDR3 is CASRDTGGLGGYTF. CDR3 nucleotide sequence: TGTGCCAGCAGGGATACAGGGGGCTTAGGAGGCTACACCTTC. The chain is built from TRBV6-5 and TRBJ1-2; 9 bases agree with TRBD1. CDR1 is MNHEY, CDR2 SVGAGI, per germline. This CDR3 has 14 amino acids. The junction had 10 bases not matched to a gene; V was cut back by 6 bases and J by 8 bases.

This clone showed up just a few times. The CDR3 nucleotides read TGCGCCAGCAGCCCTTCCGGGAACACTGAAGCTTTCTTT. Its translation: CASSPSGNTEAFF. The V and J genes are TRBV5-1 and TRBJ1-1; D unclear. The V gene's germline CDR1 is SGHRS and CDR2 YFSETQ. Trimming cost V 4 bases and J 1 base, with 8 bases left between them. The CDR3 runs 13 residues.

The chain carries TRBV24-1 and TRBJ1-5; possible D gene TRBD1, 6 bases. This CDR3 comprises 16 residues. Trimming took off 9 bases at V and 4 bases at J, with 21 bases between the two ends. The germline gives CDR1 KGHDR, CDR2 SFDVKD. The CDR3 protein is CATQGQGKEWNQPQHF. The CDR3 DNA reads as TGTGCCACCCAGGGGCAGGGGAAGGAGTGGAATCAGCCCCAGCATTTT.

The chain recombines TRBV10-3 with TRBJ2-5, with 11 nucleotides matching TRBD2. With V trimmed by 4 bases and J by 1 base, 5 bases remained unmatched. CDR1 ENHRY and CDR2 SYGVKD come from the germline V gene. The CDR3 has 16 amino acids. CDR3 protein: CAISGAGTSGQETQYF. The CDR3 DNA is TGTGCCATCAGTGGGGCCGGGACTAGCGGCCAAGAGACCCAGTACTTC.

The chain recombines TRBV7-2 with TRBJ2-7; D not resolved. The length of the CDR3 is 13 residues. Trimming cost V 5 bases and J 2 bases, with 10 bases left between them. In germline, CDR1 is SGHTA, CDR2 FQGNSA. CDR3 sequence (DNA): TGTGCCAGCAGCCTCGACACGACCTACGAGCAGTACGTC. Translating it yields CASSLDTTYEQYV.

V and J are TRBV6-5 and TRBJ1-1; TRBD1 matches at 7 bases. Germline CDR1 MNHEY, CDR2 SVGAGI. Losses at the gene ends were 1 base for V and 4 bases for J; bases not matched to a gene: 3. The CDR3 spans 14 residues. CDR3 coding DNA: TGTGCCAGCAGTTACTTTCCAGGGGGCACTGAAGCTTTCTTT. Amino acids: CASSYFPGGTEAFF.

This chain connects TRBV19 to TRBJ1-1; tentatively, D is TRBD1 (6 bases). CDR3 size: 14 residues. CDR1 is LNHDA, CDR2 SQIVND, per germline (reference sequence). V gave up 5 bases and J gave up 4 bases, with 14 bases separating them. This chain's CDR3 is CASSSSGGATEAFF. Written as DNA, the CDR3 is TGTGCCAGTAGTTCGTCCGGGGGGGCCACTGAAGCTTTCTTT.

V is TRBV18 and J is TRBJ2-1; tentative D call: TRBD2 (6 bases). The germline CDR1 and CDR2 sequences are KGHSH and LQKENI. This CDR3 has 13 residues. Trimming took off 11 bases at V and 1 base at J, with 12 bases between the two ends. CDR3 coding DNA: TGTGCCGGCGGGACCGAATCCTACAATGAGCAGTTCTTC. The encoded protein is CAGGTESYNEQFF.

This clone was seen only once. J is TRBJ2-1 and V is TRBV18; D is ambiguous. The germline V gene encodes CDR1 KGHSH and CDR2 LQKENI. This CDR3 has 17 residues. V lost 0 bases and J lost 1, with 13 bases in between. CDR3 sequence: CASSPPRRTLSYNEQFF. The CDR3 DNA is TGTGCCAGCTCACCACCGAGGCGCACGTTGTCCTACAATGAGCAGTTCTTC. The full variable domain, rest sourced from reference TRBV18 and TRBJ2-1, is NAGVMQNPRHLVRRRGQEARLRCSPMKGHSHVYWYRQLPEEGLKFMVYLQKENIIDESGMPKERFSAEFPKEGPSILRIQQVVRGDSAAYFCASSPPRRTLSYNEQFFGPGTRLTVL.

The chain employs TRBV9 and TRBJ1-2; TRBD1 aligns across 9 bases. The CDR3 runs to 15 residues. The germline V gene encodes CDR1 SGDLS and CDR2 YYNGEE. Germline trimming cut 0 bases from V and 5 bases from J; bases unmatched to any gene: 5. CDR3 in DNA: TGTGCCAGCAGCGTAGAGGGGGACAGGGCGTATGGCTACACCTTC. It is translated as CASSVEGDRAYGYTF.

The chain couples TRBV12-5 to TRBJ2-1, with 8 bases identical to TRBD2. This CDR3 has 16 amino acids. The V segment lost 7 bases and the J segment 9 bases; nucleotides outside the gene matches: 17. Per the germline V gene, CDR1 is LGHNT and CDR2 is FRNRAP. CDR3 sequence reads: CASAFEGLGGSAEQFF. The CDR3 DNA reads TGTGCTAGTGCCTTTGAGGGACTAGGTGGTTCGGCTGAGCAGTTCTTC.

The chain links TRBV29-1 to TRBJ2-7; D unresolved. The V end was cut by 2 bases, the J end by 6 bases, with 8 bases between. The CDR3 has 11 amino acids. Germline V gene sequence: CDR1 SQVTM, CDR2 ANQGSEA. CDR3 sequence: CSVEFAGEQYF. The CDR3, as DNA: TGCAGCGTTGAATTCGCCGGCGAGCAGTACTTC.

This chain links TRBV10-2 with TRBJ2-3; 10 bases fit TRBD2. The CDR3 is made up of 16 amino acids. CDR1 is WSHSY and CDR2 is SAAADI in the germline V gene. The J segment lost 5 bases and the V segment lost 3 bases, leaving 8 bases of the junction unmatched. The CDR3 coding sequence is TGCGCCAGCAGTGATCGAGCGGGGGGGTCAAAAGATACGCAGTATTTT. This translates into CASSDRAGGSKDTQYF.

V usage is TRBV6-5 and J usage is TRBJ2-1, with a tentative D call TRBD1 (6 bases). V lost 7 bases and J 8 bases, leaving 15 bases between the germline ends. From germline, CDR1 is MNHEY and CDR2 SVGAGI. The CDR3 length is 13 residues. The CDR3 sequence is CASTTGTTHEQFF. Here the CDR3 DNA reads TGTGCCAGCACAACCGGGACAACACATGAGCAGTTCTTC.

This chain connects TRBV5-1 to TRBJ2-2, with 9 bases fitting TRBD1. CDR1 SGHRS and CDR2 YFSETQ come from the germline V gene. V dropped 2 bases and J dropped 5; count of bases not matched to a gene: 7. The CDR3 sequence is 16 residues long. The CDR3 DNA is TGCGCCAGCAGCTTCGAGATGACAGGGGGTACCGGGGAGCTGTTTTTT. Protein sequence: CASSFEMTGGTGELFF.